These T cell receptor beta chains were read from a single sample in a study of T cells in Graves' hyperthyroidism and ophthalmopathy. TCRdb reprocessed the multiplex PCR reads via MiXCR and lists one record per CDR3 protein. The sample consists of hundreds of thousands of distinct CDR3 sequences, about 15% of them appearing once. The material sequenced was blood. All receptors come from a woman between 18 and 30 years old with Graves' hyperthyroidism. CDR3s include the opening cysteine and the closing phenylalanine or tryptophan.

J: TRBJ2-5
V: TRBV6-2/TRBV6-3
CDR3: CASSYSSGDQETQYF

J: TRBJ2-7
V: TRBV2
CDR3: CASLQSGPQPYEQYF

J: TRBJ1-2
V: TRBV28
CDR3: CASSLWQQGYTF

J: TRBJ1-5
V: TRBV30
CDR3: CAWNGQPNQPQHF

J: TRBJ2-7
V: TRBV11-2
CDR3: CASSLGDWTSSYEQYF

J: TRBJ2-1
V: TRBV6-2/TRBV6-3
CDR3: CASGATEDRGPEQFF

J: TRBJ2-5
V: TRBV11-3
CDR3: CASSSGLHLQETQYF

J: TRBJ1-2
V: TRBV2
CDR3: CASARDRSGYGYTF

J: TRBJ2-5
V: TRBV20-1
CDR3: CSAERDRGGSETQYF

J: TRBJ2-7
V: TRBV20-1
CDR3: CSARDSLGAYEQYF

J: TRBJ2-1
V: TRBV5-1
CDR3: CASSPRTRLAGVGNEQFF

J: TRBJ1-1
V: TRBV7-6
CDR3: CASSLQTTGSEAFF

J: TRBJ2-3
V: TRBV2
CDR3: CASRESSPVSDGGTDTQYF